The T cell receptor (beta chain) described here comes from a study of radiation and T cells in renal cell carcinoma. The germline V and J ends were trimmed by 1 base and 7 bases, with 13 bases remaining between them. Per the germline V gene, CDR1 is SQVTM and CDR2 is ANQGSEA. The CDR3 has 13 amino acids. The treatment here: treatment-naive control, cytoreductive nephrectomy. Clear cell pathology was present in this patient's renal cell carcinoma. Here immunoSEQ multiplex PCR was the method, and the copy in TCRdb shows in-frame clones only, minus some. In the table there are 9,100 or so clones, about 60% of which are singletons. Overall study findings and caveats: Sampling covered only roughly 1 g of each tumor. Compared with controls, irradiated tumors had more, larger dominant CDR3 motifs. Irradiated tumors had higher TCR clonality than control tumors.

A word on this clone: Antigen unknown.

The gene calls are TRBV29-1 and TRBJ1-1; possible D gene TRBD1, 5 bases. The sample was tumor tissue, taken from a patient whose treatment was nephrectomy without radiotherapy. The clonotype comes from a man in his sixties with renal cell carcinoma. This CDR3 reads CSVEVSLGGEAFF. The CDR3 DNA is TGCAGCGTTGAAGTCAGCCTGGGGGGTGAAGCTTTCTTT.